The clone carrying this TCR beta chain has only a few counts. These data originate in a study of T-cell memory formation after mild COVID-19. The CDR3 extends over 14 amino acids. Germline V gene sequence: CDR1 MNHEY, CDR2 SVGAGI. Trimming left V 6 bases short and J 5 bases short, with 16 bases between. TCRdb re-analysed the 5' RACE reads in MiXCR, keeping a single row per CDR3 protein. The table shows around 210,000 distinct CDR3 sequences, with 9.5% to 10% occurring only once. What was sequenced was PBMCs or a T cell subset sorted from them (not recorded which). The chain uses TRBV6-5 and TRBJ1-2; no reliable D call. The receptor's source is a man aged 18 to 35 who had mild COVID-19 (a few samples of this study predate the infection). Cell type and time point are not known. CDR3 DNA: TGTGCCAGCAGACCCTTAGGCCGGGTGTATGGCTACACCTTC. The encoded protein is CASRPLGRVYGYTF.